The 10 T cell receptor beta chains below were found in one sample sequenced in a study of T cells in localized non-small cell lung cancer. Repertoires were generated with immunoSEQ multiplex PCR, while TCRdb's copy carries only in-frame clones and drops some. The data show roughly 30,000 clones, about nine tenths seen once. The sequences come from peripheral blood mononuclear cells, collected before any cancer treatment. The receptors were gathered from a woman aged 35-75 years with stage III lung adenocarcinoma.

This sequence joins TRBV20-1 and TRBJ1-2; a possible D gene is TRBD1 (5 bases). The CDR3 sequence is 11 residues long. Germline CDR1 is DFQATT and CDR2 is SNEGSKA (reference sequence). Trimming shortened V by 4 bases and J by 7 bases, and 10 bases separated the two germline ends. CDR3: CSATGTFGYTF. In nucleotides, the CDR3 is TGCAGTGCTACTGGGACTTTTGGCTACACCTTC.

The chain employs TRBV5-4 and TRBJ1-2, with TRBD1 matching over 9 bases. Germline V CDR1 and CDR2: SGHNT, YYREEE (reference sequence). With V trimmed by 3 bases and J by 6 bases, 9 bases remained unmatched. The length of the CDR3 is 15 residues. CDR3 loop: CASSSGWDREDGYTF. Written as DNA, the CDR3 is TGTGCCAGCAGCTCTGGATGGGACAGGGAGGATGGCTACACCTTC.

The gene calls are TRBV28 and TRBJ2-1; D possibly corresponds to TRBD1 (6 bases). With 2 bases removed from V and 13 bases from J, the gap between germline ends came to 9 bases. Looked up from germline, CDR1 is MDHEN and CDR2 is SYDVKM. The CDR3 spans 11 residues. CDR3 nucleotide sequence: TGTGCCAGCAGTTTACGGGACACCCAGTTCTTC. Translating gives CASSLRDTQFF.

The chain couples TRBV4-3 to TRBJ2-2, with D possibly being TRBD2 (6 bases). Trimming shortened V by 3 bases and J by 7 bases, and 15 bases separated the two germline ends. The CDR3 covers 15 residues. Germline V lookup: CDR1 LGHNA, CDR2 YSLEER. DNA for the CDR3: TGCGCCAGCAGCCAGATCGGGACTTGGGGCGGGGAGCTGTTTTTT. It translates to CASSQIGTWGGELFF.

The chain couples TRBV28 to TRBJ2-7, with 11 bases that match TRBD2. V shed 5 bases, J shed 4 bases, and the junction held 10 bases outside the gene matches. The CDR3 is made up of 16 amino acids. The germline V gene encodes CDR1 MDHEN and CDR2 SYDVKM. CDR3 sequence reads: CASSTRMASGGYEQYF. The CDR3 nucleotides read TGTGCCAGCAGTACACGAATGGCTAGCGGGGGGTACGAGCAGTACTTC.

The CDR3 loop is CASSLVMRGGALTDTQYF. CDR3 nucleotides: TGCGCCAGCAGCTTGGTAATGAGAGGGGGGGCCCTCACAGATACGCAGTATTTT. The chain employs TRBV5-1 and TRBJ2-3, with D possibly matching TRBD2 (7 bases). CDR3 length equals 18 residues. V was shortened by 0 bases and J by 2 bases, with 19 bases between the two germline ends. The germline V gene has CDR1 SGHRS and CDR2 YFSETQ. The entire variable domain, with the rest obtained from reference TRBV5-1 and TRBJ2-3, is as follows: KAGVTQTPRYLIKTRGQQVTLSCSPISGHRSVSWYQQTPGQGLQFLFEYFSETQRNKGNFPGRFSGRQFSNSRSEMNVSTLELGDSALYLCASSLVMRGGALTDTQYFGPGTRLTVL.

Written as DNA, the CDR3 is TGTGCCAGCAGCTTAGGACGGGGTTATAGCAATCAGCCCCAGCATTTT. Translating gives CASSLGRGYSNQPQHF. V usage is TRBV11-2 and J usage is TRBJ1-5; D unclear. Germline V gives CDR1 SGHAT, CDR2 FQNNGV. The CDR3 contains 16 residues. V shed 1 base and J shed 0 bases, with 10 bases lying between them.

This chain connects TRBV7-6 to TRBJ2-7; TRBD2 agrees at 14 bases. This CDR3 is built from 17 residues. The germline V gene has CDR1 SGHVS and CDR2 FNYEAQ. After removal of 4 bases from V and 0 bases from J, the junction contained 5 bases not matched to a gene. CDR3 sequence reads: CASSSGLAGGGSYEQYF. Written as DNA, the CDR3 is TGTGCCAGCAGCTCAGGACTAGCGGGAGGAGGCTCCTACGAGCAGTACTTC.

The rearrangement links TRBV29-1 to TRBJ1-6; D call uncertain. Germline CDR1 is SQVTM and CDR2 is ANQGSEA. CDR3 length equals 14 residues. The CDR3 DNA is TGCAGTGCTCAGGAAGGCCATAATAATTCACCCCTCCACTTT. It is translated as CSAQEGHNNSPLHF.

This rearrangement joins TRBV4-1 to TRBJ1-2; 9 bases agree with TRBD1. The junction had 11 bases not matched to a gene; V was cut back by 2 bases and J by 7 bases. Germline-derived CDR1 and CDR2 are MGHRA and YSYEKL. The CDR3 runs 16 residues. The CDR3 DNA sequence: TGCGCCAGCAGCCAACCACTGGGACAGGGAATGAGTGGCTACACCTTC. Translating gives CASSQPLGQGMSGYTF.